The 8 T cell receptor beta chains below were found in one sample sequenced in a study of blood T cells in healthy people across ages. Alongside a J-beta primer mix, a sample-barcoded 5' primer served in a second PCR lasting about 7 to 11 cycles. Using its own MiXCR run on the 5' RACE reads, TCRdb lists one record per CDR3 protein. This sample has almost 1 million distinct CDR3 sequences, with about 53% found just once. Sequencing was performed on blood. The source of these receptors is a woman aged 60-70 years in good health.

This clonotype was detected a few times. The rearrangement joins TRBV10-3 to TRBJ2-7, with D possibly matching TRBD2 (5 bases). This CDR3 is built from 13 residues. The V and J ends lost 3 bases and 0 bases respectively, with 6 bases between them. Germline CDR1 and CDR2: ENHRY and SYGVKD. The CDR3: CAISEGSSYEQYF. The DNA for the CDR3 is TGTGCCATCAGTGAAGGGAGCTCCTACGAGCAGTACTTC.

The chain is built from TRBV5-4 and TRBJ2-7, with 9 bases aligning to TRBD2. Trimming took 0 bases from V and 2 from J; bases not matched to a gene: 9. The CDR3 is 17 amino acids. Germline V CDR1 and CDR2: SGHNT, YYREEE (reference sequence). CDR3 sequence reads: CASSLEGRTSDAYEQYF. The DNA of the CDR3 is TGTGCCAGCAGCTTGGAGGGACGGACTAGCGATGCCTACGAGCAGTACTTC.

The chain recombines TRBV27 with TRBJ2-1; perhaps TRBD1 as D (5 bases). Trimming stripped 6 bases from V and 6 bases from J, with 9 bases between. Germline V CDR1 and CDR2: MNHEY, SMNVEV (reference sequence). The CDR3 extends over 12 amino acids. CDR3 nucleotides: TGTGCCAGCAGGACAGTGACCAATGAGCAGTTCTTC. This translates into CASRTVTNEQFF.

This chain links TRBV7-3 with TRBJ2-2; TRBD2 aligns across 7 bases. The ends lost 3 bases at V and 7 bases at J; junction bases unmatched: 11. The CDR3 length is 16 residues. Germline V lookup: CDR1 SGHTA, CDR2 FQGTGA. The CDR3 DNA reads as TGTGCCAGCAGCTTCGCTGGCGGGAGTGGTGTCGGGGAGCTGTTTTTT. Encoded protein: CASSFAGGSGVGELFF.

V is TRBV28 and J is TRBJ1-4; no clear D. Trimming stripped 10 bases from V and 8 bases from J, with 14 bases between. The germline CDR1 and CDR2 sequences are MDHEN and SYDVKM. The CDR3 is 12 residues long. CDR3 in amino acids: CATAALREKLFF. CDR3 coding DNA: TGTGCCACCGCAGCTCTTAGGGAAAAACTGTTTTTT. The full variable domain, completed using reference TRBV28 and TRBJ1-4, is DVKVTQSSRYLVKRTGEKVFLECVQDMDHENMFWYRQDPGLGLRLIYFSYDVKMKEKGDIPEGYSVSREKKERFSLILESASTNQTSMYLCATAALREKLFFGSGTQLSVL.

This clonotype was found a few times. The gene calls are TRBV29-1 and TRBJ2-4; 8 bases line up with TRBD1. The assigned J gene may be wrong: the sequence end matches TRBJ2-7 better. Germline loops: CDR1 SQVTM, CDR2 ANQGSEA. The length of the CDR3 is 14 residues. The CDR3 here is CSVVAQGGGYEQYF. CDR3 nucleotides: TGCAGCGTTGTTGCACAGGGGGGCGGTTACGAGCAGTACTTC.

This clonotype came up a few times. The chain links TRBV29-1 to TRBJ2-5, with D possibly TRBD2 on 6 matching bases. V was cut by 4 bases and J by 11 bases, with 17 bases left in between. The length of the CDR3 is 12 residues. Per germline, CDR1 SQVTM and CDR2 ANQGSEA. The CDR3 DNA reads as TGCAGCGTTGGGCCAGGGTTTCGGGAGCAGTACTTC. Amino acid sequence: CSVGPGFREQYF.

In its sample, this clonotype was seen a few times. The V and J genes are TRBV4-2 and TRBJ1-2; 9 nucleotides line up with TRBD1. Germline trimming cut 4 bases from V and 0 bases from J; bases unmatched to any gene: 9. Germline assignment: CDR1 LGHNA and CDR2 YNFKEQ. The CDR3 is made up of 17 amino acids. The CDR3, as DNA: TGTGCCAGCAGCCCCAGCTGGGGACAGGGATCTAACTATGGCTACACCTTC. As protein: CASSPSWGQGSNYGYTF.